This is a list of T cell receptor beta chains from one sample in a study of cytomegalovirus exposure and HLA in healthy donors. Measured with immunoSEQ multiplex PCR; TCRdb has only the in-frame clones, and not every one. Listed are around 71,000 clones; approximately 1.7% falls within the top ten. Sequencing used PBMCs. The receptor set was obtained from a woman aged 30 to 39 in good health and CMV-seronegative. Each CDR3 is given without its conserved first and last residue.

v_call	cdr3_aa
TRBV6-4	ASSDSTGTGELF
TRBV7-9	ASGTPGNTEAF
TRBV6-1	ASSDEVEQF
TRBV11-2	ASSSQRTEAF
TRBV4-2	ASSQDKSNEKLF
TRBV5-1	ASRSAGTANTGELF
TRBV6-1	ASISSGTGNYGYT
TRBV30	AWSNQGGTGELF
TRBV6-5	ASSHGQGSNQPQH
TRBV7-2	ASSLASLASGAF
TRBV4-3	ASSQEWQGYGYT
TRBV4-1	ASSQVRGLYTREGPGELF
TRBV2	ASSAQGRNTEAF
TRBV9	ASSVFSSGLAGRNNEQF
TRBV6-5	ASSYWGGRYGYT
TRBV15	ATSDITRRDEQY
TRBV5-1	ASSLQGAHTEAF
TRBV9	ASSPRPARGNIQY
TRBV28	ASSTPVHEGLF
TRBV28	ASSTPSSGSYEQY
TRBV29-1	SVFVAGGRYNEQF
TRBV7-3	ASSSMGGTGYTDTQY
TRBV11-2	ASSPTRDQPQH
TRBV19	ASLNRVTYEQY
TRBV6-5	ASSPGTSSYEQY
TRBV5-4	ASSLGRAHSYEQY
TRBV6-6	ASSQQVDYGYT
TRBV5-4	ASSLGRSIPGEQF
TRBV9	ASRWTSSTGELF
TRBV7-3	ASSQGQLETQY
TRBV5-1	ASSWGQPNTEAF
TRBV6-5	ASSPPDGRRAF
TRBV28	ASSFIAPDEQY
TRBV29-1	SVDLAGPDTQY
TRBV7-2	ASSGGTGGKAF
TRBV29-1	SARTTMNTEAF
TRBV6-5	ASSYKGRSNPY
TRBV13	ASSLGTGGVETQY
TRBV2	ASSRDRGVEKLF
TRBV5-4	ASKRTGRYEQY
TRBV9	ASSVGGRGGSPLH
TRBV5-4	ASRAGGRQY
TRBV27	ASRSYGGGSGYT
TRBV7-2	ASSLSPGTGNSPLH
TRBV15	ATSYSSGTEAF
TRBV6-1	ASSVEGYT